This T cell receptor beta chain was captured in a study of OX40 agonist ivuxolimab in advanced cancers. The table lists this clone with a few counts. Its antigen is not identified. Overall study results and limits: Within 6 weeks, CD4+ and CD8+ blood T cells expanded clonally at 0.1 to 3.0 mg/kg.

Sequenced by immunoSEQ multiplex PCR; TCRdb stores in-frame clones only, minus some. The profile shows about 31,000 clones, roughly 86% of them singletons. V dropped 2 bases and J dropped 10 bases, with 6 bases sitting between them. CDR1 is SQVTM and CDR2 is ANQGSEA in the germline V gene. CDR3 length: 10 amino acids. The TCR was taken from an adult with an advanced solid tumor such as melanoma, head and neck, liver or kidney cancer. The sequencing here drew on CD4+ or CD8+ T cells sorted from blood, taken in a trial of the OX40 agonist ivuxolimab. This rearrangement joins TRBV29-1 to TRBJ2-4; TRBD1 might be the D (6 bases). The CDR3 region is CSVEQGIQYF. The CDR3 DNA sequence: TGCAGCGTTGAACAGGGGATTCAGTACTTC.